Listed below are T cell receptor beta chains from one sample, sequenced in a study of control samples from healthy donors and cancer patients. Sequencing used immunoSEQ multiplex PCR; TCRdb keeps in-frame clones, though not all of them. The listing contains about 210,000 clones. Sequencing was performed on blood. The receptors here all came from a young woman in good health. Each CDR3 is given with its conserved first and last residue. Fields, in order: V gene, CDR3 protein.

>TRBV19
CASSIWVNTEAFF
>TRBV11-2
CASSLAGRLSGNTIYF
>TRBV5-1
CASSWLGANTEAFF
>TRBV7-5
CARSLVSVEGGELFF
>TRBV28
CASSLFNRAGGPTLLNTGELFF
>TRBV7-2
CASSLATGVGTF
>TRBV18
CASSQSEQETQYF
>TRBV28
CASSLGNEKLFF
>TRBV6-5
CASRDDRGSSEAFF
>TRBV25-1
CASSDDRGMTGELFF
>TRBV9
CASSGPGQTSSGANVLTF
>TRBV7-9
CASSLAPLAEETQYF
>TRBV19
CASSLGGSGNTIYF
>TRBV6-6
CASSSTVSSYNSPLHF
>TRBV5-1
CASSGREGTDTQYF
>TRBV6-6
CASMDRVGSGELFF
>TRBV28
CASSWELQGAELGDYGYTF
>TRBV7-2
CASSLAQGAEAFF
>TRBV27
CASSLAGTAYNEQFF
>TRBV5-1
CASSPPWRNTGELFF
>TRBV7-6
CASSLASARNTGELFF
>TRBV19
CASSAGTGRYEQYF
>TRBV6-2/TRBV6-3
CASSTRTGLTDTQYF
>TRBV29-1
CSGGGQGAFQFF
>TRBV7-9
CASSLKEGLSEAYGYTF
>TRBV2
CASSETGTPYNSPLHF
>TRBV28
CASSLGTLPEKLFF
>TRBV19
CASSGDLNQPQHF
>TRBV7-2
CASSLAGGINTEAFF
>TRBV14
CASSRYRGRESDTQYF
>TRBV27
CASSGSGGPLFSNQPQHF
>TRBV11-2
CASSPRTGNGRTQYF
>TRBV6-2/TRBV6-3
CASSYSGTGGSTDTQYF
>TRBV16
CASSQSGGPRFYEQYF
>TRBV5-1
CASSLKGAAYEQYF
>TRBV27
CASSLSPRGGRGYTF
>TRBV7-9
CASSSSHRATNEKLFF
>TRBV30
CAWTPRTDTQYF
>TRBV2
CASRSTGLSNQPQHF
>TRBV5-1
CASSFTEGIGTDTQYF
>TRBV11-2
CASSYASPKIEAFF
>TRBV2
CASSYEGPRSTGELFF